A single sample gave rise to the 3 T cell receptor beta chains below, sequenced in a study of shared clonotypes between healthy human individuals (dated by TCRdb to the early 2020s). CD8 naive samples were CD45RO-negative cells positively selected for CCR7, giving a CD45RA+CCR7+ population that excluded TemRA cells. Library preparation used the immunoSEQ multiplex PCR assay. This is the immuneACCESS table as TCRdb keeps it, with only in-frame sequences that have V and J called. A part of the clones is gone; compared with another copy, unresolved V genes explain less than half, and the rest is unexplained. The sample records about 680,000 clones, approximately 90% of which are singletons. The top ten constitute 24% of the sample. Sequencing was carried out using naive CD8+ T cells sorted from blood. The cell subset or site tag for this specimen amounts to: CD45RA+CCR7+. The receptors come from a man younger than 45 in good health.

This chain uses TRBV28 with TRBJ1-5, with 9 bases fitting TRBD1. Germline-derived CDR1 and CDR2 are MDHEN and SYDVKM. J was trimmed by 0 bases and V by 5 bases; bases with no gene match: 5. The CDR3 extends over 16 amino acids. CDR3 DNA: TGTGCCAGCAGTCCAGAGGACAGGGGTAGCAATCAGCCCCAGCATTTT. Translating gives CASSPEDRGSNQPQHF.

This chain uses TRBV7-9 with TRBJ1-1; TRBD1 is a possible D gene (5 bases). CDR1 is SEHNR and CDR2 is FQNEAQ in the germline V gene (reference sequence). This CDR3 region has 15 residues. V was trimmed by 1 base and J by 7 bases, leaving 16 bases between them. Here the CDR3 reads CASSLVVDNRFEAFF. The CDR3 nucleotides read TGTGCCAGCAGCTTAGTAGTAGACAACAGGTTTGAAGCTTTCTTT.

A remark on this clone: The junction does not match germline at one end; this may be a read error. J is TRBJ2-5 and V is TRBV7-7; perhaps TRBD2 as D (7 bases). Germline V gives CDR1 SSHAT, CDR2 FNYEAQ (reference sequence). The CDR3 is 15 amino acids. In DNA form, the CDR3 reads TGTGCTAGCAGCCAATTTGCAGGGGAGGGAGAGACCCAGTACTTC. Its protein product is CASSQFAGEGETQYF.